The 25 T cell receptor beta chains below come from one sample, sequenced in a study of T cells expressing NK-cell markers. TCRdb reworked the 5' RACE reads into one entry per CDR3 protein, no DNA. This sample contains some 600,000 distinct CDR3 sequences. The specimen was blood T cells: a sorted CD56 or NKG2C T cell subset, CD4+ or CD8+ T cells, or bulk PBMC T cells (not recorded which). These receptors were collected from a man between 18 and 35 years old in good health.

The rearrangement joins TRBV6-1 to TRBJ2-2; the D call from TCRdb, TRBD1, cannot be confirmed without DNA. The germline V gene has CDR1 MNHNS and CDR2 SASEGT. This CDR3 comprises 15 residues. The CDR3: CASSERGQHTGELFF.

The chain couples TRBV2 to TRBJ2-1; the TRBD2 assignment by TCRdb is unverifiable without DNA. The germline V gene encodes CDR1 SNHLY and CDR2 FYNNEI. The CDR3 sequence is 17 residues long. This CDR3 reads CASRASVLRSSYNEQFF.

The chain couples TRBV15 to TRBJ2-1; TCRdb indicates TRBD2, and absent DNA this call remains unverified. The CDR3 covers 16 residues. Germline-derived CDR1 and CDR2 are LNHNV and YYDKDF (reference sequence). The CDR3 sequence is CATSRVLGLAGDEQFF.

The V and J genes are TRBV10-3 and TRBJ2-2; there is no DNA to check the TCRdb D call of TRBD2. The CDR3 has 16 residues. The germline V gene encodes CDR1 ENHRY and CDR2 SYGVKD. CDR3 protein: CAISEIREGPTGELFF.

The chain is built from TRBV12-3 or TRBV12-4 and TRBJ2-3. The CDR3 spans 11 residues. The CDR3 here is CASSRLDTQYF.

The rearrangement joins TRBV10-3 to TRBJ2-4; TCRdb indicates TRBD1, and absent DNA this call remains unverified. CDR3 length equals 14 residues. Germline V gene data show CDR1 as ENHRY and CDR2 as SYGVKD. The CDR3 sequence is CAISEQGAKNIQYF.

The CDR3 spells CATSDPRDSEKLFF. This sequence joins TRBV24-1 and TRBJ1-4; the D gene TCRdb calls, TRBD1, cannot be checked with no DNA. This CDR3 spans 14 amino acids. Germline CDR1 is KGHDR and CDR2 is SFDVKD.

The J gene is TRBJ2-1, the V gene TRBV5-1; TCRdb's assignment of TRBD1 cannot be checked, as there is no DNA. Germline V gene lookup returns CDR1 SGHRS and CDR2 YFSETQ. This CDR3 contains 16 residues. The CDR3 sequence is CASSLGTGSQDNEQFF.

The chain joins TRBV11-2 to TRBJ2-1; TCRdb's assignment of TRBD2 cannot be checked, as there is no DNA. Germline CDR1 is SGHAT and CDR2 is FQNNGV. The CDR3 length is 15 residues. CDR3 sequence reads: CASSIGLANDHEQFF. Complete variable domain (other parts from reference TRBV11-2 and TRBJ2-1): EAGVAQSPRYKIIEKRQSVAFWCNPISGHATLYWYQQILGQGPKLLIQFQNNGVVDDSQLPKDRFSAERLKGVDSTLKIQPAKLEDSAVYLCASSIGLANDHEQFFGPGTRLTVL.

The chain is built from TRBV12-5 and TRBJ2-1; the D call from TCRdb, TRBD2, cannot be confirmed without DNA. Germline assignment: CDR1 LGHNT and CDR2 FRNRAP. The CDR3 has 14 residues. The CDR3 sequence is CASEAGDRYNEQFF.

The V call is TRBV7-2, the J call TRBJ2-3; TCRdb proposes TRBD2, but this gene call is untestable without DNA. The CDR3 has 17 amino acids. The germline gives CDR1 SGHTA, CDR2 FQGNSA. This chain's CDR3 is CASSLVASGGLTDTQYF.

The rearrangement uses TRBV10-3 and TRBJ2-7; TCRdb lists TRBD2, though no DNA is available to test this call. Germline V gene data show CDR1 as ENHRY and CDR2 as SYGVKD. The CDR3 runs 19 residues. CDR3 in amino acids: CATSLIGASGRATWDEQYF.

V is TRBV13 and J is TRBJ1-3; TCRdb's D gene call, TRBD1, goes unchecked for lack of DNA. CDR1 is PRHDT and CDR2 is FYEKMQ in the germline V gene (reference sequence). This CDR3 is 16 amino acids long. The CDR3 is CASSEGAGDSGNTIYF.

The V and J genes are TRBV7-9 and TRBJ2-2; TCRdb's D call, TRBD1, is unchecked because there is no DNA. Germline V gene lookup returns CDR1 SEHNR and CDR2 FQNEAQ (reference sequence). The CDR3 runs to 15 residues. The CDR3 here is CASSTGTGSPGELFF.

The CDR3 loop is CASSQDGTSPYNEQFF. The chain employs TRBV4-2 and TRBJ2-1. Germline V lookup: CDR1 LGHNA, CDR2 YNFKEQ. The length of the CDR3 is 16 residues.

The chain uses TRBV6-2 or TRBV6-3 and TRBJ2-7. From germline, CDR1 is MNHEY and CDR2 SVGEGT. The CDR3 has 13 amino acids. The CDR3 protein is CASGSDASYEQYF.

The chain couples TRBV12-3 or TRBV12-4 to TRBJ1-1; TCRdb gives TRBD1 as the D gene, but with no DNA this cannot be confirmed. CDR3 length equals 15 residues. The CDR3 is CASSTSPGGWTEAFF.

The chain combines TRBV20-1 with TRBJ2-7; TCRdb's D call, TRBD1, is unchecked because there is no DNA. The CDR3 consists of 14 residues. CDR1 and CDR2 from the germline V gene are DFQATT and SNEGSKA (reference sequence). The CDR3 here is CSARDLDRLYEQYF.

The chain employs TRBV3-1 and TRBJ2-4. This CDR3 is 14 amino acids long. The germline V gene encodes CDR1 LGHDT and CDR2 YNNKEL (reference sequence). The chain's CDR3 is CASSQGEALGIQYF.

V gene TRBV11-2 combines with J gene TRBJ2-3; TCRdb's D gene call, TRBD2, goes unchecked for lack of DNA. This CDR3 contains 21 residues. The germline gives CDR1 SGHAT, CDR2 FQNNGV. CDR3 region: CASSHIRGLAGRTSSTDTQYF.

This chain links TRBV5-1 with TRBJ1-1; TCRdb's D call of TRBD1 is untestable without DNA. The germline CDR1 and CDR2 sequences are SGHRS and YFSETQ. The CDR3 totals 16 residues. The CDR3 spells CASSSGTGGASTEAFF.

The chain uses TRBV7-8 and TRBJ2-5; with no DNA, the TCRdb D assignment of TRBD2 cannot be verified. There are 14 residues in the CDR3. Per germline, CDR1 SGHVS and CDR2 FQNEAQ. The CDR3 sequence: CASNGRGYQETQYF.

The chain couples TRBV4-2 to TRBJ2-7; TCRdb reports TRBD1, a call that lacks DNA to check it against. CDR1 and CDR2 (germline): LGHNA, YNFKEQ. The CDR3 extends over 15 amino acids. The CDR3 loop is CASSPPRAGSYEQYF.

This chain joins TRBV12-3 or TRBV12-4 and TRBJ1-5. This CDR3 spans 16 amino acids. CDR3: CASSLDGQVNNQPQHF.

This chain links TRBV4-2 with TRBJ2-1; TCRdb's D call of TRBD1 is untestable without DNA. The CDR3 extends over 16 amino acids. Germline CDR1 reads LGHNA; CDR2 reads YNFKEQ. The CDR3 sequence: CASSQDADRGGNEQFF.